The 19 T cell receptor beta chains below were found in one sample sequenced in a study of CD8 T cells in ankylosing spondylitis. Study-wide results and caveats: There was a TCR beta motif, made of roughly eight highly homologous variants, that appeared characteristic of ankylosing spondylitis blood.

TCRdb reanalysed the 5' RACE reads using MiXCR and keeps one entry per CDR3 protein. The sample has about 480,000 distinct CDR3 sequences, 15% to 20% seen once. The antigens of these receptors remain unknown. Sequencing was done on a sample of blood, either unsorted or a sorted T cell fraction (not recorded which). The receptors shown here come from a male donor with ankylosing spondylitis.

This clonotype was seen ten or more times. The CDR3 sequence is CASSLAAGIAKNIQYF. In DNA form, the CDR3 reads TGTGCCAGCAGTTTAGCGGCGGGAATAGCCAAAAACATTCAGTACTTC. V usage is TRBV12-3 or TRBV12-4 and J usage is TRBJ2-4; TRBD2 might be the D (6 bases). The CDR3 spans 16 residues. The ends were cut back, 0 bases at V and 0 bases at J, with 9 bases in the middle.

In the case of this clonotype: The germline gene is not matched at one end of the junction; a read error may be the cause. V usage is TRBV12-3 or TRBV12-4 and J usage is TRBJ1-5; D remains ambiguous. This CDR3 is built from 14 residues. The CDR3 DNA follows: TGTGCCAGCGGTTTAGCCTATAGCAATCAGCCCCAGCATTTT. Its protein product is CASGLAYSNQPQHF.

The CDR3 region has the DNA TGTGCCACCTCACGAGGATATGGCTACACCTTC. Translation: CATSRGYGYTF. The V and J genes are TRBV25-1 and TRBJ1-2; D uncertain. V gave up 10 bases and J gave up 5 bases, with 11 bases separating them. The CDR3 runs to 11 residues. Per germline, CDR1 MGHDK and CDR2 SYGVNS.

The chain couples TRBV20-1 to TRBJ2-7; D not resolved. The length of the CDR3 is 13 residues. Germline values: CDR1 DFQATT, CDR2 SNEGSKA (reference sequence). V was clipped by 6 bases and J by 4 bases, with 16 bases between them. CDR3 sequence reads: CSAPRPTPYEQYF. The CDR3 bases are TGCAGTGCCCCACGTCCTACCCCATACGAGCAGTACTTC.

There are a few counts of this clonotype. The rearrangement uses TRBV20-1 and TRBJ1-1, with a weak D call TRBD1 (6 bases). Germline CDR1 DFQATT, CDR2 SNEGSKA (reference sequence). This CDR3 spans 12 amino acids. Trimming took 6 bases from V and 1 from J, leaving 9 bases between them. The CDR3 sequence is CSATRGNTEAFF. The CDR3 DNA is TGCAGTGCAACCAGGGGGAACACTGAAGCTTTCTTT.

The rearrangement uses TRBV29-1 and TRBJ2-1; the match to TRBD2 covers 7 bases. Germline V gene sequence: CDR1 SQVTM, CDR2 ANQGSEA. This CDR3 spans 14 amino acids. The trim removed 3 bases at V and 0 bases at J, leaving 2 bases unmatched. The CDR3 DNA reads as TGCAGCGTTGAGGCTAGCGGCTCCTACAATGAGCAGTTCTTC. Protein sequence: CSVEASGSYNEQFF.

A few counts support this clonotype. The V call is TRBV27, the J call TRBJ1-2; maybe TRBD1 (6 bases). Per the germline V gene, CDR1 is MNHEY and CDR2 is SMNVEV (reference sequence). V shed 8 bases and J shed 0 bases, with 10 bases lying between them. The CDR3 sequence is 13 residues long. In nucleotides, the CDR3 is TGTGCCAGCCGACGGACAGCTAACTATGGCTACACCTTC. Its protein product is CASRRTANYGYTF.

This clonotype was counted only a few times. This sequence joins TRBV5-1 and TRBJ2-7; 8 bases align to TRBD1. Germline V gives CDR1 SGHRS, CDR2 YFSETQ. This CDR3 has 14 amino acids. Trimming took 4 bases from V and 5 from J; bases not matched to a gene: 8. The CDR3 coding sequence is TGCGCCAGCAGCAGGGGGCCGACAGGGGACGAGCAGTACTTC. It translates to CASSRGPTGDEQYF.

This clonotype was seen many times. The J gene is TRBJ2-3, the V gene TRBV5-1; 7 nucleotides line up with TRBD1. The J segment lost 0 bases and the V segment lost 3 bases, leaving 13 bases of the junction unmatched. CDR3 size: 18 residues. CDR1 and CDR2 (germline): SGHRS, YFSETQ. The CDR3 spells CASSSLSTGRLSTDTQYF. CDR3 bases: TGCGCCAGCAGCTCCCTCTCGACAGGGAGATTGAGCACAGATACGCAGTATTTT.

The CDR3 reads CASSLGGGEISSPLHF. CDR3 DNA: TGCGCCAGCAGCTTGGGGGGGGGCGAAATCTCCTCACCCCTCCACTTT. The chain joins TRBV5-1 to TRBJ1-6; tentatively, D is TRBD1 (6 bases). Trimming left V 0 bases short and J 10 bases short, with 17 bases between. Germline CDR1 and CDR2: SGHRS and YFSETQ. This CDR3 region has 16 residues. Variable domain in full (rest from reference TRBV5-1 and TRBJ1-6): KAGVTQTPRYLIKTRGQQVTLSCSPISGHRSVSWYQQTPGQGLQFLFEYFSETQRNKGNFPGRFSGRQFSNSRSEMNVSTLELGDSALYLCASSLGGGEISSPLHFGNGTRLTVT.

V is TRBV9 and J is TRBJ2-2; 7 bases match TRBD2. V lost 4 bases, J lost 3 bases, and 15 bases stayed unmatched. From germline, CDR1 is SGDLS and CDR2 YYNGEE. The CDR3 sequence is 18 residues long. CDR3 nucleotides: TGTGCCAGCAGCCCTCGGACTAGAGAAGAGGTAGACACCGGGGAGCTGTTTTTT. This gives the protein CASSPRTREEVDTGELFF.

Notes on this clonotype: The missing conserved phenylalanine or tryptophan at the end of this CDR3 makes a read error likely. The CDR3 coding sequence is TGTGCCACCCTCGGGACGGCGGGAGGCGATGAGCAGTTCCTC. Translated: CATLGTAGGDEQFL. The gene calls are TRBV10-3 and TRBJ2-1; 8 nucleotides match TRBD2. The germline V gene has CDR1 ENHRY and CDR2 SYGVKD. J gave up 8 bases and V 10 bases, and 13 bases lay outside the gene matches. The CDR3 contains 14 residues.

The table lists this clonotype with a few counts. V gene TRBV6-1 combines with J gene TRBJ1-3; D gene ambiguous. The V gene lost 6 bases and the J gene lost 0 bases, with 12 bases spanning the gap. This CDR3 region has 15 residues. Germline loops: CDR1 MNHNS, CDR2 SASEGT. Here the CDR3 DNA reads TGTGCCAGCAGGGAGGGTCGCCACTCTGGAAACACCATATATTTT. Translating gives CASREGRHSGNTIYF.

The rearrangement uses TRBV6-2 or TRBV6-3 and TRBJ2-3; no definite D call. Trimming left V 8 bases short and J 2 bases short, with 17 bases between. The germline V gene has CDR1 MNHEY and CDR2 SVGEGT. There are 15 residues in the CDR3. In DNA form, the CDR3 reads TGTGCCAGCCGTCCGGCTGGAACCAACACAGATACGCAGTATTTT. Translating gives CASRPAGTNTDTQYF.

This chain joins TRBV28 and TRBJ2-1, with D maybe TRBD2 (6 bases). Trimming removed 6 bases from V and 6 bases from J, with 21 bases in between. The CDR3 loop spans 16 amino acids. CDR1 MDHEN and CDR2 SYDVKM come from the germline V gene. The CDR3 DNA reads as TGTGCCAGCAGGGGATTCGGGAGTACGGGCCCCAATGAGCAGTTCTTC. Residues: CASRGFGSTGPNEQFF.

The chain employs TRBV5-6 and TRBJ2-7, with D hard to call. CDR3 length: 15 amino acids. Germline loops: CDR1 SGHDT, CDR2 YYEEEE. V was pared by 2 bases and J by 0 bases, with 12 bases between. As DNA, the CDR3 is TGTGCCAGCAGCTTTGATCCTACCTCCTCCTACGAGCAGTACTTC. This sequence encodes CASSFDPTSSYEQYF.

This clonotype was detected only a few times. This chain uses TRBV5-1 with TRBJ2-7; 9 bases are a match to TRBD1. The ends lost 4 bases at V and 2 bases at J; junction bases unmatched: 4. Germline V lookup: CDR1 SGHRS, CDR2 YFSETQ. The CDR3 has 14 residues. This chain's CDR3 is CASSTGTGTYEQYF. CDR3 in DNA: TGCGCCAGCAGCACCGGGACAGGGACCTACGAGCAGTACTTC.

This sequence joins TRBV5-6 and TRBJ1-5; the match to TRBD1 covers 9 bases. This CDR3 has 17 residues. Looked up from germline, CDR1 is SGHDT and CDR2 is YYEEEE. V lost 4 bases, J lost 7 bases, and 15 bases stayed unmatched. The CDR3, as DNA: TGTGCCAGCAGCACAAAGACCGGGACAGGGATAAGCCAGCCCCAGCATTTT. It codes for CASSTKTGTGISQPQHF.

The chain recombines TRBV18 with TRBJ1-1, with 8 bases lining up with TRBD1. The CDR3 sequence is 14 residues long. CDR1 and CDR2 (germline): KGHSH, LQKENI. The V gene end was trimmed by 3 bases and the J gene end by 4 bases; junction bases not matched to a gene: 4. The CDR3 DNA reads as TGTGCCAGCTCACCCAACAGGGGGACCACTGAAGCTTTCTTT. Protein product: CASSPNRGTTEAFF.